The 26 T cell receptor beta chains given below trace back to one sample, sequenced in a study of blood T cells in healthy people across ages. The use of a sample-barcoded 5' primer and a J-beta primer mix characterized a second PCR of roughly 7 to 12 cycles. TCRdb recomputed calls from the 5' RACE reads with MiXCR, one row per CDR3 protein. The sample lists about 1.8 million distinct CDR3 sequences; around 50% were seen once. Sequencing was performed on blood. These receptors were collected from a woman between 40 and 50 years old in good health.

This chain joins TRBV5-1 and TRBJ2-1; 9 positions match TRBD1. The J segment lost 12 bases and the V segment lost 3 bases, leaving 16 bases of the junction unmatched. Germline lookup yields CDR1 SGHRS and CDR2 YFSETQ. This CDR3 is built from 16 residues. The CDR3: CASSSASGTGISAQFF. In DNA form, the CDR3 reads TGCGCCAGCAGCTCTGCCTCCGGGACAGGGATCTCGGCGCAGTTCTTC.

This clonotype was counted only a few times. The J gene is TRBJ2-1, the V gene TRBV7-8; unclear D gene. V lost 5 bases, J lost 5 bases, and 4 bases lay in between. The CDR3 totals 11 residues. The V gene's germline CDR1 is SGHVS and CDR2 FQNEAQ. Written as DNA, the CDR3 is TGTGCCAGCAGCAATGACAATGAGCAGTTCTTC. Protein sequence: CASSNDNEQFF. Supplemented by reference TRBV7-8 and TRBJ2-1, the full variable domain reads GAGVSQSPRYKVAKRGQDVALRCDPISGHVSLFWYQQALGQGPEFLTYFQNEAQLDKSGLPSDRFFAERPEGSVSTLKIQRTQQEDSAVYLCASSNDNEQFFGPGTRLTVL.

The chain links TRBV29-1 to TRBJ2-1, with D possibly being TRBD2 (6 bases). From germline, CDR1 is SQVTM and CDR2 ANQGSEA. Trimming left V 7 bases short and J 14 bases short, with 21 bases between. The CDR3 loop spans 12 amino acids. In DNA form, the CDR3 reads TGCAGCGGCAAAGCAGGTGGGACTCTGGAGTTCTTC. As protein: CSGKAGGTLEFF.

As for this clonotype: A read error may account for a junction end that differs from germline. The genes are TRBV27 and TRBJ2-3; D tentatively reads TRBD1 or TRBD2 (5 bases each). This CDR3 is built from 18 residues. CDR1 is MNHEY and CDR2 is SMNVEV in the germline V gene (reference sequence). In nucleotides, the CDR3 is TGTGCCAGCAGCTTATATGGGTGGGCAGGGAGAAGCACAGATACGCAGTATTTT. It is translated as CASSLYGWAGRSTDTQYF.

This clonotype was seen only a few times. This chain uses TRBV7-8 with TRBJ1-4; 7 bases are a match to TRBD1. This CDR3 comprises 14 residues. After removal of 10 bases from V and 2 bases from J, the junction contained 7 bases not matched to a gene. The V gene's germline CDR1 is SGHVS and CDR2 FQNEAQ. CDR3 region: CATGGGRTNEKLFF. The CDR3 bases are TGTGCCACAGGGGGAGGACGGACTAATGAAAAACTGTTTTTT.

This clonotype was detected a few times. DNA of the CDR3: TGTGCCAGCAGTCGAAACACGGTCCCAGATACGCAGTATTTT. This sequence encodes CASSRNTVPDTQYF. The V call is TRBV6-2 or TRBV6-3, the J call TRBJ2-3; no definite D call. The CDR3 is 14 amino acids. Trimming stripped 5 bases from V and 4 bases from J, with 13 bases between. Per germline, CDR1 MNHEY and CDR2 SVGEGT.

This clonotype was picked up a small number of times. The J gene is TRBJ2-4, the V gene TRBV29-1; TRBD1 matches at 7 bases. Trimming removed 5 bases from V and 7 bases from J; junction bases left unmatched: 8. Germline-derived CDR1 and CDR2 are SQVTM and ANQGSEA. The CDR3 consists of 13 residues. Here the CDR3 DNA reads TGCAGCGTTACCCCCGGGACAGACAACATTCAGTACTTC. It is translated as CSVTPGTDNIQYF.

The chain recombines TRBV6-8 with TRBJ1-6, with 10 bases fitting TRBD1. Germline V CDR1 and CDR2: MNHGY, SAAAGT. The V gene end was trimmed by 0 bases and the J gene end by 8 bases; junction bases not matched to a gene: 4. The CDR3 extends over 16 amino acids. The CDR3, as DNA: TGTGCCAGCAGTTACTCCGGGGACAGGGGTGATTCACCCCTCCACTTT. Its translation: CASSYSGDRGDSPLHF.

The chain is built from TRBV9 and TRBJ2-3; TRBD2 agrees at 8 bases. CDR1 and CDR2 from the germline V gene are SGDLS and YYNGEE. V gave up 4 bases and J gave up 6 bases; unmatched junction bases: 10. The CDR3 runs to 15 residues. The CDR3, as DNA: TGTGCCAGCAGCTCCCGGGGGAGCGGGAGTGATACGCAGTATTTT. Its translation: CASSSRGSGSDTQYF.

The chain couples TRBV28 to TRBJ2-1, with 14 bases identical to TRBD2. The CDR3 sequence is 16 residues long. Trimming cost V 6 bases and J 8 bases; bases outside gene matches: 9. Germline assignment: CDR1 MDHEN and CDR2 SYDVKM. CDR3 region: CASSTPGTSGGDEQFF. Written as DNA, the CDR3 is TGTGCCAGCAGCACCCCCGGGACTAGCGGGGGCGATGAGCAGTTCTTC.

The rearrangement uses TRBV6-4 and TRBJ2-3; 11 positions match TRBD2. Unmatched junction bases numbered 16, after V lost 9 bases and J lost 5 bases. CDR1 MRHNA and CDR2 SNTAGT come from the germline V gene. This CDR3 is built from 17 residues. This CDR3 is CASSRNRLTSGVDTQYF. DNA for the CDR3: TGTGCCAGTAGCCGGAACAGACTGACTAGCGGGGTAGATACGCAGTATTTT.

The chain is built from TRBV12-3 or TRBV12-4 and TRBJ2-1; possibly TRBD1 for D (6 bases). V was shortened by 5 bases and J by 9 bases, with 14 bases between the two germline ends. The CDR3 extends over 13 amino acids. In DNA, the CDR3 is TGTGCCAGCAGTGTGGGACAAGGTAGTGAGCAGTTCTTC. Protein: CASSVGQGSEQFF.

Here the CDR3 reads CASSYYVGTYEQFF. CDR3 nucleotide sequence: TGTGCCAGCAGTTACTATGTAGGGACCTACGAGCAGTTCTTC. The chain employs TRBV6-5 and TRBJ2-1, with D possibly called TRBD1 or TRBD2 (5 bases each). Germline CDR1 MNHEY, CDR2 SVGAGI. V was clipped by 1 base and J by 10 bases, with 14 bases between them. CDR3 length: 14 residues.

The sample holds a few counts of this clonotype. The chain is built from TRBV7-8 and TRBJ1-2, with D possibly being TRBD1 (5 bases). The V end lost 1 base, the J end lost 7 bases, and 16 bases lay between the germline ends. Germline V gene data show CDR1 as SGHVS and CDR2 as FQNEAQ. This CDR3 comprises 15 residues. CDR3 sequence (DNA): TGTGCCAGCAGCTTAGTGAGTCAGGGAGTTAGTGGCTACACCTTC. Translated, it gives CASSLVSQGVSGYTF.

This clonotype was detected once. V usage is TRBV11-2 and J usage is TRBJ2-7, with D unclear. This CDR3 has 14 residues. Germline V CDR1 and CDR2: SGHAT, FQNNGV. V lost 8 bases to trimming and J lost 1 base, with 15 bases between them. The CDR3 protein is CASGFTSGSYEQYF. The CDR3, as DNA: TGTGCCAGCGGGTTTACGTCCGGTTCCTACGAGCAGTACTTC.

This clonotype occurred many times. This chain links TRBV5-1 with TRBJ2-6; TRBD1 matches 9 bases. Germline V gene sequence: CDR1 SGHRS, CDR2 YFSETQ. The V segment lost 3 bases and the J segment 0 bases; nucleotides outside the gene matches: 4. CDR3 length: 17 amino acids. CDR3 DNA sequence: TGCGCCAGCAGCTCCGGGACAGGGCCCTCTGGGGCCAACGTCCTGACTTTC. It specifies CASSSGTGPSGANVLTF. Looking up the rest from reference TRBV5-1 and TRBJ2-6 gives the full variable domain: KAGVTQTPRYLIKTRGQQVTLSCSPISGHRSVSWYQQTPGQGLQFLFEYFSETQRNKGNFPGRFSGRQFSNSRSEMNVSTLELGDSALYLCASSSGTGPSGANVLTFGAGSRLTVL.

The chain is built from TRBV6-6 and TRBJ2-7; 7 bases fit TRBD1. The J segment lost 8 bases and the V segment lost 2 bases, leaving 6 bases of the junction unmatched. Germline loops: CDR1 MNHNY, CDR2 SVGAGI (reference sequence). This CDR3 spans 13 amino acids. The CDR3 spells CASSYKGAGQQYF. CDR3 bases: TGTGCCAGCAGTTACAAGGGGGCCGGACAGCAGTACTTC.

The rearrangement joins TRBV5-5 to TRBJ1-1, with 9 bases identical to TRBD1. CDR3 length: 17 residues. With 0 bases clipped from V and 0 bases from J, the junction kept 6 bases outside the gene matches. Per germline, CDR1 SGHKS and CDR2 YYEKEE (reference sequence). The CDR3 protein is CASSLEQGARVNTEAFF. The CDR3 DNA reads as TGTGCCAGCAGCTTGGAACAGGGGGCGAGGGTGAACACTGAAGCTTTCTTT. Full variable domain (outside the CDR3, taken from reference TRBV5-5 and TRBJ1-1): DAGVTQSPTHLIKTRGQQVTLRCSPISGHKSVSWYQQVLGQGPQFIFQYYEKEERGRGNFPDRFSARQFPNYSSELNVNALLLGDSALYLCASSLEQGARVNTEAFFGQGTRLTVV.

V and J are TRBV6-2 or TRBV6-3 and TRBJ1-5; D perhaps matches TRBD1 (5 bases). V lost 4 bases and J lost 6, with 13 bases in between. In germline, CDR1 is MNHEY, CDR2 SVGEGT. This CDR3 comprises 14 residues. The CDR3 reads CASSSNQGAQPQHF. CDR3 DNA sequence: TGTGCCAGCAGTTCTAACCAGGGAGCTCAGCCCCAGCATTTT.

This clonotype has just a few counts. This sequence joins TRBV27 and TRBJ2-3; D unclear. Germline V CDR1 and CDR2: MNHEY, SMNVEV (reference sequence). Trimming shortened V by 5 bases and J by 6 bases, and 9 bases separated the two germline ends. This CDR3 spans 12 amino acids. The CDR3 DNA reads as TGTGCCAGCAGTGGCGCCGGGGATACGCAGTATTTT. This sequence encodes CASSGAGDTQYF.

The chain employs TRBV4-2 and TRBJ2-7; D ambiguous. CDR1 is LGHNA and CDR2 is YNFKEQ in the germline V gene. This CDR3 comprises 15 residues. V was clipped by 0 bases and J by 3 bases, with 12 bases between them. The CDR3: CASSQDPPDNYEQYF. In DNA, the CDR3 is TGTGCCAGCAGCCAAGATCCCCCCGACAACTACGAGCAGTACTTC.

This clonotype was seen only once. V is TRBV20-1 and J is TRBJ2-3; D unresolved. Germline-derived CDR1 and CDR2 are DFQATT and SNEGSKA (reference sequence). This CDR3 is built from 11 residues. Trimming cost V 3 bases and J 6 bases, with 7 bases left between them. The CDR3 sequence is CSASPFDTQYF. CDR3 bases: TGCAGTGCTAGTCCCTTTGATACGCAGTATTTT.

The rearrangement uses TRBV28 and TRBJ2-5; D may match TRBD1 or TRBD2 (6 bases each). Trimming removed 8 bases from V and 11 bases from J, with 24 bases in between. This CDR3 contains 14 residues. The germline V gene has CDR1 MDHEN and CDR2 SYDVKM. Written as DNA, the CDR3 is TGTGCCAGCCAACTCGGGGGCTCGCCGGAGGAGCAGTACTTC. Protein: CASQLGGSPEEQYF.

The chain is built from TRBV6-2 or TRBV6-3 and TRBJ2-5, with TRBD1 matching over 10 bases. V lost 4 bases, J lost 4 bases, and 6 bases stayed unmatched. Germline V lookup: CDR1 MNHEY, CDR2 SVGEGT. The CDR3 extends over 15 amino acids. CDR3 bases: TGTGCCAGCAGTTTCGATGGACAGGGGGGAGAGACCCAGTACTTC. Encoded protein: CASSFDGQGGETQYF.

This chain joins TRBV20-1 and TRBJ2-7; D is unresolved. This CDR3 comprises 12 residues. Germline V lookup: CDR1 DFQATT, CDR2 SNEGSKA (reference sequence). Trimming cost V 3 bases and J 12 bases, with 18 bases left between them. CDR3: CSASRKQETRYF. CDR3 bases: TGCAGTGCTAGCCGGAAGCAAGAGACCCGGTACTTC.

This clonotype was detected a few times. The chain carries TRBV29-1 and TRBJ1-5, with TRBD1 as a possible D gene (5 bases). In germline, CDR1 is SQVTM, CDR2 ANQGSEA. This CDR3 spans 14 amino acids. The V gene lost 6 bases and the J gene lost 0 bases, with 12 bases spanning the gap. CDR3 residues: CSVGGKHSNQPQHF. The CDR3 coding sequence is TGCAGCGTCGGGGGAAAACATAGCAATCAGCCCCAGCATTTT. The variable domain in full, with the rest retrieved from reference TRBV29-1 and TRBJ1-5, is SAVISQKPSRDICQRGTSLTIQCQVDSQVTMMFWYRQQPGQSLTLIATANQGSEATYESGFVIDKFPISRPNLTFSTLTVSNMSPEDSSIYLCSVGGKHSNQPQHFGDGTRLSIL.